Following are 9 T cell receptor beta chains from one sample sequenced in a study of cytomegalovirus exposure and HLA in healthy donors. PCR employed 60 Vbeta and 13 Jbeta primers. Clones were read by immunoSEQ multiplex PCR, and TCRdb kept only the in-frame ones, dropping some. This sample yields 110,000 or so clones, of which about four fifths are seen a single time; 2.5% belongs to the top ten. The sample consisted of PBMCs. These receptors all stem from a woman aged 18-35 years in good health and CMV-seronegative.

The gene calls are TRBV12-2 and TRBJ2-7; the listed D gene, TRBD2, was not tested against the DNA. TRBV12-2 counts as a pseudogene. The CDR3 is made up of 19 amino acids. As DNA, the CDR3 is TGTGCAAGTCGCTCATTAAACCCACCTAGACTAGCGGGAGCCTACGAGCAGTACTTC. This encodes CASRSLNPPRLAGAYEQYF.

The J gene is TRBJ1-1, the V gene TRBV6-5; 9 bases match TRBD1. With V trimmed by 0 bases and J by 5 bases, 7 bases remained unmatched. Germline V gene lookup returns CDR1 MNHEY and CDR2 SVGAGI. This CDR3 is 16 amino acids long. The DNA for the CDR3 is TGTGCCAGCAGTTACTCGATGGGACAGGGTTCAACTGAAGCTTTCTTT. It yields the protein CASSYSMGQGSTEAFF.

The chain couples TRBV27 to TRBJ2-2, with TRBD2 identical over 14 bases. The CDR3 is made up of 18 amino acids. CDR1 is MNHEY and CDR2 is SMNVEV in the germline V gene (reference sequence). The ends lost 0 bases at V and 5 bases at J; junction bases unmatched: 5. CDR3 loop: CASSLSGLAGVGTGELFF. The CDR3 DNA sequence: TGTGCCAGCAGTTTATCGGGACTAGCGGGAGTAGGGACCGGGGAGCTGTTTTTT.

The V gene is TRBV5-6, the J gene TRBJ2-2, with D perhaps matching TRBD2 (6 bases). Germline CDR1 and CDR2: SGHDT and YYEEEE. The CDR3 spans 15 residues. V lost 4 bases to trimming and J lost 3 bases, with 13 bases between them. CDR3 amino acids: CASSVSGDYTGELFF. CDR3 DNA: TGTGCCAGCAGCGTCTCGGGGGACTACACCGGGGAGCTGTTTTTT.

The genes are TRBV19 and TRBJ1-1; no clear D. Germline V CDR1 and CDR2: LNHDA, SQIVND (reference sequence). Trimming left V 2 bases short and J 2 bases short, with 9 bases between. There are 14 residues in the CDR3. The CDR3 sequence: CASSISGSNTEAFF. For the CDR3, the DNA is TGTGCCAGTAGTATATCAGGTTCAAACACTGAAGCTTTCTTT.

The V call is TRBV9, the J call TRBJ1-1; perhaps TRBD1 as D (5 bases). CDR3 length: 14 residues. In germline, CDR1 is SGDLS, CDR2 YYNGEE. Trimming took off 4 bases at V and 0 bases at J, with 10 bases between the two ends. The CDR3 loop reads CASSKQAMNTEAFF. DNA for the CDR3: TGTGCCAGCAGCAAACAGGCCATGAACACTGAAGCTTTCTTT. The entire variable domain, with the rest obtained from reference TRBV9 and TRBJ1-1, is as follows: DSGVTQTPKHLITATGQRVTLRCSPRSGDLSVYWYQQSLDQGLQFLIQYYNGEERAKGNILERFSAQQFPDLHSELNLSSLELGDSALYFCASSKQAMNTEAFFGQGTRLTVV.

The rearrangement uses TRBV5-4 and TRBJ1-1; 8 bases fit TRBD1. Looked up from germline, CDR1 is SGHNT and CDR2 is YYREEE (reference sequence). The CDR3 consists of 15 residues. The V gene end was trimmed by 4 bases and the J gene end by 3 bases; junction bases not matched to a gene: 8. CDR3 sequence: CASSPGQGGDTEAFF. The DNA for the CDR3 is TGTGCCAGCAGCCCAGGACAGGGCGGGGACACTGAAGCTTTCTTT.

The rearrangement links TRBV11-2 to TRBJ2-7; weak D call: TRBD2 (6 bases). Germline CDR1 and CDR2: SGHAT and FQNNGV. With 1 base removed from V and 1 base from J, the gap between germline ends came to 11 bases. The length of the CDR3 is 15 residues. This CDR3 reads CASSLAGAESYEQYF. The CDR3 DNA sequence: TGTGCCAGCAGCTTAGCGGGAGCGGAGTCCTACGAGCAGTACTTC.

The rearrangement joins TRBV5-8 to TRBJ2-1; possibly TRBD2 for D (5 bases). CDR1 and CDR2 (germline): SGHTS, YDEGEE. Trimming removed 10 bases at V and 7 bases at J, with 15 bases between. CDR3 size: 12 residues. CDR3 amino acids: CAVGIARNEQFF. The CDR3 bases are TGTGCCGTGGGAATAGCGAGGAATGAGCAGTTCTTC. The full variable domain, in which reference TRBV5-8 and TRBJ2-1 provide the parts outside the CDR3, is EAGVTQSPTHLIKTRGQQATLRCSPISGHTSVYWYQQALGLGLQFLLWYDEGEERNRGNFPPRFSGRQFPNYSSELNVNALELEDSALYLCAVGIARNEQFFGPGTRLTVL.